A selection of T cell receptor beta chains follows, all from one sample in a study of cytomegalovirus exposure and HLA in healthy donors. TCRdb keeps only in-frame clones here, not all; method: immunoSEQ multiplex PCR. The data show some 160,000 clones, around 75% seen once. The material sequenced was PBMCs. The receptor set was obtained from a man aged 55-75 years in good health and CMV-seronegative. Both conserved end residues are part of each CDR3. Each record gives: CDR3 protein, V gene, D gene, J gene. The D gene is left open where the match is weak.

CDR3 protein: CASARPQDNEQFF
V gene: TRBV5-1
D gene: .
J gene: TRBJ2-1

CDR3 protein: CASNPEQINTGELFF
V gene: TRBV6-1
D gene: .
J gene: TRBJ2-2

CDR3 protein: CASSPTREGGNEQFF
V gene: TRBV19
D gene: .
J gene: TRBJ2-1

CDR3 protein: CASSLAPGQHLYEQYF
V gene: TRBV5-4
D gene: TRBD1
J gene: TRBJ2-7

CDR3 protein: CAVQPLAGNTIYF
V gene: TRBV10-3
D gene: .
J gene: TRBJ1-3

CDR3 protein: CASGLAHYGYTF
V gene: TRBV2
D gene: .
J gene: TRBJ1-2

CDR3 protein: CASSPEGLAGNEQFF
V gene: TRBV27
D gene: TRBD2
J gene: TRBJ2-1

CDR3 protein: CSVELRRSRGANEQFF
V gene: TRBV29-1
D gene: .
J gene: TRBJ2-1

CDR3 protein: CAWATGIEETQYF
V gene: TRBV30
D gene: TRBD1
J gene: TRBJ2-5

CDR3 protein: CASSGLAGNEQYF
V gene: TRBV11-2
D gene: TRBD2
J gene: TRBJ2-7

CDR3 protein: CASSPRVSGKLFF
V gene: TRBV27
D gene: .
J gene: TRBJ1-4

CDR3 protein: CASSQRQGRTDTQYF
V gene: TRBV4-2
D gene: .
J gene: TRBJ2-3

CDR3 protein: CASSLLLGQGGTDTQYF
V gene: TRBV5-6
D gene: TRBD1
J gene: TRBJ2-3

CDR3 protein: CASSAGGPGLRAKNIQYF
V gene: TRBV9
D gene: .
J gene: TRBJ2-4

CDR3 protein: CATVGLAGGTDTQYF
V gene: TRBV19
D gene: .
J gene: TRBJ2-3

CDR3 protein: CATLQGSYGYTF
V gene: TRBV10-3
D gene: TRBD1
J gene: TRBJ1-2

CDR3 protein: CASGGAGTGELFF
V gene: TRBV5-1
D gene: .
J gene: TRBJ2-2

CDR3 protein: CASSERPGKTEAFF
V gene: TRBV6-4
D gene: .
J gene: TRBJ1-1

CDR3 protein: CASISTEIYEQYF
V gene: TRBV28
D gene: .
J gene: TRBJ2-7

CDR3 protein: CASMAGVGETQYF
V gene: TRBV7-2
D gene: TRBD2
J gene: TRBJ2-5

CDR3 protein: CSVGGRTDSSYEQYF
V gene: TRBV29-1
D gene: .
J gene: TRBJ2-7

CDR3 protein: CASSVSADSNYGYTF
V gene: TRBV6-5
D gene: .
J gene: TRBJ1-2

CDR3 protein: CASSTQGGYEQYF
V gene: TRBV7-2
D gene: TRBD2
J gene: TRBJ2-7

CDR3 protein: CASSLGRGGGTDTQYF
V gene: TRBV5-6
D gene: .
J gene: TRBJ2-3

CDR3 protein: CASSLRDRIYEQYF
V gene: TRBV7-2
D gene: TRBD1
J gene: TRBJ2-7

CDR3 protein: CASSLGTHQETQYF
V gene: TRBV5-1
D gene: .
J gene: TRBJ2-5

CDR3 protein: CASRTGEGHYEQYF
V gene: TRBV19
D gene: TRBD1
J gene: TRBJ2-7

CDR3 protein: CSVGQGASYEQYF
V gene: TRBV29-1
D gene: TRBD1
J gene: TRBJ2-7

CDR3 protein: CATSRVVNTNSNQPQHF
V gene: TRBV15
D gene: .
J gene: TRBJ1-5

CDR3 protein: CASSSPAGGRETQYF
V gene: TRBV27
D gene: TRBD2
J gene: TRBJ2-5

CDR3 protein: CASSEQGVSKNIQYF
V gene: TRBV6-1
D gene: TRBD1
J gene: TRBJ2-4

CDR3 protein: CASPPGQGIYEQYF
V gene: TRBV7-9
D gene: TRBD1
J gene: TRBJ2-7

CDR3 protein: CSVVPGTLSAYNEQFF
V gene: TRBV29-1
D gene: .
J gene: TRBJ2-1

CDR3 protein: CASKTGREYTEAFF
V gene: TRBV19
D gene: .
J gene: TRBJ1-1

CDR3 protein: CASSGRQGTAGNTIYF
V gene: TRBV6-1
D gene: .
J gene: TRBJ1-3

CDR3 protein: CASSEPRKVRNQPQHF
V gene: TRBV6-1
D gene: .
J gene: TRBJ1-5

CDR3 protein: CASSILTGGRLSNQPQHF
V gene: TRBV19
D gene: TRBD1
J gene: TRBJ1-5

CDR3 protein: CASSPISREKLFF
V gene: TRBV7-8
D gene: .
J gene: TRBJ1-4